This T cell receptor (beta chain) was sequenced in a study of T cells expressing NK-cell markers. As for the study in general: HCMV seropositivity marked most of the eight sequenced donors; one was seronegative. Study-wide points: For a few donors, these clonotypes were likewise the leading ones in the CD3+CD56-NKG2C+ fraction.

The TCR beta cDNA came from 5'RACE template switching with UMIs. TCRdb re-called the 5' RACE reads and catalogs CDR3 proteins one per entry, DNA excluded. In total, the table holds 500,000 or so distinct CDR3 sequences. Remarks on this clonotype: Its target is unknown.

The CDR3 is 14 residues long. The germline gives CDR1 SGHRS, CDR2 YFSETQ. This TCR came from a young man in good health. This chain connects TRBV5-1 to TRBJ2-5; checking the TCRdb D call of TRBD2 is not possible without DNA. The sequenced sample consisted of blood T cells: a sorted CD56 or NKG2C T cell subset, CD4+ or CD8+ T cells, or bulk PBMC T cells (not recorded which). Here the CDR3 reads CASSSVEGQETQYF.